The 32 T cell receptor beta chains below were found in one sample sequenced in a study of T cells in women clearing cervical HPV infection. The method was immunoSEQ multiplex PCR; TCRdb's version includes in-frame clones alone and lacks a portion of them. The sample totals about 16,000 clones. The sample comprised blood buffy coat. The receptors derive from a woman between 18 and 69 years old with a cervical HPV16 infection that either progressed to CIN3+ or cleared (not recorded which).

The sequenced CDR3 bases are TGTGCCAGCAGCCAAAATAACAGGAATTCACCC. This encodes CASSQNNRNSP. The complete CDR3 sequence is CASSQNNRNSPLHF. V and J are TRBV7-9 and TRBJ1-6, with D possibly TRBD1 on 5 matching bases. From the germline J gene comes the end of the CDR3, since the read stops 3 residues before it. Germline V lookup: CDR1 SEHNR, CDR2 FQNEAQ (reference sequence). This CDR3 spans 14 amino acids. Deletions cut 5 bases from V and 7 bases from J, with 12 bases between.

Details on this clone: The CDR3 goes on 3 residues after the read ends, and that part is filled in from the germline J gene. The chain recombines TRBV30 with TRBJ2-2; perhaps TRBD1 as D (5 bases). CDR1 is GTSNPN, CDR2 SVGIG, per germline (reference sequence). CDR3 length: 15 residues. The V gene lost 3 bases and the J gene lost 1 base, with 12 bases spanning the gap. CDR3 sequence: CAWSRGQLNTGELFF. The DNA read from the CDR3 is TGTGCCTGGAGCAGAGGACAACTGAACACCGGGGAG.

Points on this clone: The read terminates 3 residues before the CDR3 end, so the remaining end is supplied by the germline J gene. V and J are TRBV29-1 and TRBJ1-1; D not resolved. Germline loops: CDR1 SQVTM, CDR2 ANQGSEA. The V end lost 0 bases, the J end lost 1 base, and 12 bases lay between the germline ends. The CDR3 sequence is 15 residues long. The CDR3 here is CSVEEVTGWNTEAFF. Incomplete CDR3 DNA: TGCAGCGTTGAAGAGGTAACGGGGTGGAACACTGAA.

Turning to this clone: The read comes to an end 3 residues before the CDR3 does, leaving the germline J gene to fill in the end. The chain carries TRBV30 and TRBJ1-2, with D hard to call. The CDR3 has 11 residues. V was trimmed by 7 bases and J by 7 bases, leaving 13 bases between them. Germline V lookup: CDR1 GTSNPN, CDR2 SVGIG (reference sequence). CDR3: CASDSMRGYTF. Partial CDR3 DNA: TGTGCCTCCGACTCTATGCGTGGC. The whole variable domain, remainder taken from reference TRBV30 and TRBJ1-2, is SQTIHQWPATLVQPVGSPLSLECTVEGTSNPNLYWYRQAAGRGLQLLFYSVGIGQISSEVPQNLSASRPQDRQFILSSKKLLLSDSGFYLCASDSMRGYTFGSGTRLTVV.

Incomplete CDR3 DNA: TGTGCCAGCTCACCACGAGGGACAGTGCCTTCCTACAATGAG. Translated, it gives CASSPRGTVPSYNE. The whole CDR3 reads CASSPRGTVPSYNEQFF. This chain links TRBV18 with TRBJ2-1, with 7 bases aligning to TRBD1. With the read ending 3 residues before the CDR3 end, the germline J gene is used to fill in that end. V gave up 1 base and J gave up 1 base; unmatched junction bases: 7. Germline V gene data show CDR1 as KGHSH and CDR2 as LQKENI. The CDR3 has 17 residues.

With respect to this clone: The CDR3 end is not reached by the read, which stops 3 residues before it; the germline J gene fills it in. V usage is TRBV29-1 and J usage is TRBJ1-2; D unclear. This CDR3 has 13 residues. The germline gives CDR1 SQVTM, CDR2 ANQGSEA. V gave up 6 bases and J gave up 0 bases, with 11 bases separating them. The DNA read from the CDR3 is TGCAGCGTAGCACAGATAGCTAACTATGGC. The encoded protein is CSVAQIANYG. The CDR3 in its entirety is CSVAQIANYGYTF.

CDR3: CASSARTGSDEQYF. The sequenced part of the CDR3 DNA is TGTGCCAGTAGTGCCCGGACAGGGTCTGACGAG. The V call is TRBV19, the J call TRBJ2-7, with 8 bases identical to TRBD1. The read terminates 3 residues before the CDR3 end, so the remaining end is supplied by the germline J gene. The V and J ends lost 5 bases and 5 bases, in that order; junction bases with no gene match: 8. The CDR3 length is 14 residues. Germline lookup yields CDR1 LNHDA and CDR2 SQIVND (reference sequence).

Remarks on this clone: The read comes to an end 3 residues before the CDR3 does, leaving the germline J gene to fill in the end. The V and J genes are TRBV20-1 and TRBJ2-5; TRBD2 matches at 11 bases. After removal of 1 base from V and 2 bases from J, the junction contained 15 bases not matched to a gene. CDR3 length: 19 residues. The germline gives CDR1 DFQATT, CDR2 SNEGSKA (reference sequence). CDR3 in amino acids: CSARGGSLAGGYLQETQYF. The sequenced CDR3 bases are TGCAGTGCTAGAGGAGGGTCGCTAGCGGGGGGTTACCTTCAAGAGACC.

As concerns this clone: The DNA ends 3 residues before the CDR3 does, and the rest of the CDR3 is filled in from the germline J gene. The chain joins TRBV19 to TRBJ1-5; TRBD1 agrees at 7 bases. Germline CDR1 reads LNHDA; CDR2 reads SQIVND (reference sequence). After removal of 4 bases from V and 2 bases from J, the junction contained 2 bases not matched to a gene. The CDR3 contains 14 residues. The part of the CDR3 DNA that was read is TGTGCCAGTAGTAATACAGGGGGCAATCAGCCC. It encodes CASSNTGGNQP. The CDR3 as a whole reads CASSNTGGNQPQHF.

On this clone itself: The read finishes 3 residues shy of the CDR3 end, and the germline J gene is used to complete it. The rearrangement uses TRBV5-1 and TRBJ1-5, with a possible D match to TRBD1 (6 bases). Trimming pared 0 bases from V and 2 bases from J, leaving 9 bases between. CDR3 length: 15 amino acids. Germline assignment: CDR1 SGHRS and CDR2 YFSETQ. CDR3 sequence: CASSLEGDGNQPQHF. The sequenced CDR3 bases are TGCGCCAGCAGCTTGGAGGGGGACGGCAATCAGCCC. Combining the CDR3 with reference TRBV5-1 and TRBJ1-5 gives the whole variable domain KAGVTQTPRYLIKTRGQQVTLSCSPISGHRSVSWYQQTPGQGLQFLFEYFSETQRNKGNFPGRFSGRQFSNSRSEMNVSTLELGDSALYLCASSLEGDGNQPQHFGDGTRLSIL.

A word on this clone: The read falls 3 residues short of the CDR3 end, and the missing part is taken from the germline J gene. V and J are TRBV18 and TRBJ1-4; no clear D gene. The CDR3 spans 15 residues. Per the germline V gene, CDR1 is KGHSH and CDR2 is LQKENI. V was shortened by 1 base and J by 4 bases, with 10 bases between the two germline ends. The covered CDR3 bases are TGTGCCAGCTCACCACGAAAGGGCGATAATGAAAAA. As protein: CASSPRKGDNEK. The CDR3 in its entirety is CASSPRKGDNEKLFF.

This clone ranks as medium-sized in terms of frequency. From the germline J gene comes the end of the CDR3, since the read stops 3 residues before it. The chain is built from TRBV29-1 and TRBJ2-3; D perhaps matches TRBD2 (5 bases). CDR3 length: 13 residues. Trimming removed 4 bases at V and 5 bases at J, with 13 bases between. Germline values: CDR1 SQVTM, CDR2 ANQGSEA. The sequenced CDR3 bases are TGCAGCGTTGGCGAAACAGAGGGAGATACG. Protein product: CSVGETEGDT. The CDR3 reads in full as CSVGETEGDTQYF.

Concerning this clone itself: Read coverage stops 3 residues before the CDR3 terminus; the germline J gene supplies the remainder. This chain uses TRBV19 with TRBJ1-1; the D gene is possibly TRBD1 (6 bases). Germline V gene sequence: CDR1 LNHDA, CDR2 SQIVND (reference sequence). The CDR3 contains 14 residues. The sequenced part of the CDR3 DNA is TGTGCCAGTACCCGGGGGGGGCCCCGTATGGAA. This sequence encodes CASTRGGPRME. The whole CDR3 sequence is CASTRGGPRMEAFF.

Comments on this clone: The read falls 3 residues short of the CDR3 end, and the missing part is taken from the germline J gene. The chain carries TRBV19 and TRBJ2-2; 9 bases align to TRBD1. The CDR3 loop spans 16 amino acids. The trim removed 1 base at V and 2 bases at J, leaving 2 bases unmatched. Germline loops: CDR1 LNHDA, CDR2 SQIVND (reference sequence). The DNA read from the CDR3 is TGTGCCAGTAGTATAGGGGACAGGGTAAACACCGGGGAG. This sequence encodes CASSIGDRVNTGE. The entire CDR3 protein is CASSIGDRVNTGELFF.

Concerning this clone itself: The sequenced fragment ends 3 residues before the CDR3 boundary, so the rest is inferred from the germline J gene. J is TRBJ1-1 and V is TRBV9, with unresolved D. V lost 0 bases, J lost 3 bases, and 6 bases lay in between. This CDR3 is 13 amino acids long. From germline, CDR1 is SGDLS and CDR2 YYNGEE. The CDR3 here is CASSVVPDTEAFF. The DNA read from the CDR3 is TGTGCCAGCAGCGTAGTTCCCGACACTGAA.

Points on this clone: The observed sequence ends 3 residues before the CDR3 terminus, with the missing tail filled in from the germline J gene. V is TRBV20-1 and J is TRBJ2-7; D is unresolved. Germline lookup yields CDR1 DFQATT and CDR2 SNEGSKA (reference sequence). The CDR3 is 14 amino acids. Trimming took 3 bases from V and 4 from J, leaving 16 bases between them. The CDR3 here is CSASFSSPRYEQYF. CDR3 bases read: TGCAGTGCTAGTTTCAGTTCCCCCAGGTACGAG.

The CDR3 sequence is CASSLGGFTDEQYF. The sequenced part of the CDR3 DNA is TGCGCCAGCAGCTTGGGCGGTTTCACCGACGAG. The chain is built from TRBV5-1 and TRBJ2-7; D remains unclear. The read ends 3 residues early relative to the CDR3; the germline J gene fills the gap. CDR3 length: 14 residues. The germline gives CDR1 SGHRS, CDR2 YFSETQ. V was trimmed by 0 bases and J by 5 bases, leaving 12 bases between them.

Points on this clone: The read terminates 3 residues ahead of where the CDR3 ends, so the germline J gene completes it. The chain employs TRBV9 and TRBJ1-1; D gene ambiguous. The CDR3 runs to 13 residues. From germline, CDR1 is SGDLS and CDR2 YYNGEE. The sequenced CDR3 bases are TGTGCCAGCAGCGAAAAGGATACAGATAAA. This encodes CASSEKDTDK. The complete CDR3 sequence is CASSEKDTDKAFF.

Remarks on this clone: The CDR3 end is not reached by the read, which stops 3 residues before it; the germline J gene fills it in. The chain links TRBV2 to TRBJ1-5; perhaps TRBD1 as D (5 bases). There are 15 residues in the CDR3. Trimming took off 0 bases at V and 9 bases at J, with 15 bases between the two ends. The germline gives CDR1 SNHLY, CDR2 FYNNEI. The CDR3 protein is CASSEAAGGSVPQHF. The part of the CDR3 DNA that was read is TGTGCCAGCAGTGAAGCGGCGGGGGGATCGGTGCCC.

About this clone: The read is 3 residues too short to cover the CDR3 end, so that end is filled in from the germline J gene. The chain recombines TRBV7-9 with TRBJ1-2; D is undetermined. The CDR3 extends over 13 amino acids. CDR1 and CDR2 from the germline V gene are SEHNR and FQNEAQ (reference sequence). V shed 1 base and J shed 7 bases, with 10 bases lying between them. The CDR3 loop is CASSLDARSGYTF. CDR3 DNA, as far as it was read: TGTGCCAGCAGCTTAGATGCCAGAAGTGGC.

A note on this clone: The read ends 3 residues shy of where the CDR3 ends; the end is completed using the germline J gene. This sequence joins TRBV28 and TRBJ2-7, with TRBD1 matching over 10 bases. CDR1 is MDHEN, CDR2 SYDVKM, per germline. The CDR3 consists of 16 residues. Trimming removed 4 bases from V and 1 base from J; junction bases left unmatched: 7. Here the CDR3 reads CASSSLGTGESYEQYF. The sequenced part of the CDR3 DNA is TGTGCCAGCAGTTCCCTCGGGACAGGGGAGTCCTACGAG.

A note on this clone: The CDR3 is cut off 3 residues early in the read; its end comes from the germline J gene. The V call is TRBV5-4, the J call TRBJ2-5; possibly TRBD1 for D (7 bases). Trimming took 2 bases from V and 7 from J, leaving 15 bases between them. The CDR3 consists of 14 residues. Germline assignment: CDR1 SGHNT and CDR2 YYREEE (reference sequence). CDR3 loop: CASSLGGSGGTQYF. CDR3 DNA (partial): TGTGCCAGCAGCTTAGGGGGGTCAGGGGGGACC.

Concerning this clone: The DNA ends 3 residues before the CDR3 does, and the rest of the CDR3 is filled in from the germline J gene. V and J are TRBV7-9 and TRBJ2-2; unclear D gene. Germline V CDR1 and CDR2: SEHNR, FQNEAQ (reference sequence). V lost 1 base and J lost 10, with 7 bases in between. The CDR3 extends over 12 amino acids. CDR3 DNA, as far as it was read: TGTGCCAGCAGCTTAGAACATGCGGAG. Residues: CASSLEHAE. The entire CDR3 sequence reads CASSLEHAELFF.

CDR3 region: CASSQETRVETQYF. The CDR3 DNA, read in part, is TGTGCCAGCAGCCAAGAAACAAGGGTAGAGACC. This rearrangement joins TRBV3-1 (or the pseudogene TRBV3-2) to TRBJ2-5, with no clear D. The read comes to an end 3 residues before the CDR3 does, leaving the germline J gene to fill in the end. V lost 0 bases to trimming and J lost 4 bases, with 9 bases between them. Germline V gives CDR1 LGHDT, CDR2 YNNKEL (reference sequence). There are 14 residues in the CDR3.

In regard to this clone: Coverage ceases 3 residues before the CDR3 finishes, and the germline J gene fills in the end. The chain combines TRBV10-3 with TRBJ2-2; 10 nucleotides match TRBD1. The CDR3 consists of 13 residues. V was pared by 11 bases and J by 5 bases, with 5 bases of the junction left unmatched. Germline assignment: CDR1 ENHRY and CDR2 SYGVKD. CDR3: CAVRTGGTGELFF. CDR3 DNA, as far as it was read: TGTGCCGTTCGGACAGGGGGAACCGGGGAG.

A remark on this clone: Coverage ceases 3 residues before the CDR3 finishes, and the germline J gene fills in the end. The J gene is TRBJ2-7, the V gene TRBV5-1; D perhaps matches TRBD1 (6 bases). CDR1 and CDR2 (germline): SGHRS, YFSETQ. The CDR3 covers 15 residues. V was trimmed by 4 bases and J by 4 bases, leaving 18 bases between them. The CDR3 bases that were read are TGCGCCAGCAGCATAAAAACCGGGGACAATTACGAG. As protein: CASSIKTGDNYE. The entire CDR3 sequence reads CASSIKTGDNYEQYF.

Remarks on this clone: The CDR3 end falls 3 residues outside the read, so it is completed with the germline J gene. The chain recombines TRBV2 with TRBJ2-1, with TRBD1 matching 10 bases. From germline, CDR1 is SNHLY and CDR2 FYNNEI. The CDR3 totals 15 residues. V was pared by 5 bases and J by 9 bases, with 10 bases of the junction left unmatched. The sequenced CDR3 bases are TGTGCCAGCAGTAGGTACGGGACAGGGGTCACTGAG. It translates to CASSRYGTGVTE. The CDR3 in its entirety is CASSRYGTGVTEQFF.

To note about this clone: Read sequence stops 3 residues before the CDR3 end, and the germline J gene provides the missing end. The rearrangement uses TRBV20-1 and TRBJ2-3; D call uncertain. The CDR3 contains 12 residues. V was pared by 7 bases and J by 1 base, with 9 bases between. Germline CDR1 is DFQATT and CDR2 is SNEGSKA (reference sequence). Incomplete CDR3 DNA: TGCAGTGTACTTACCCGCACAGATACG. Its protein is CSVLTRTDT. In full, the CDR3 is CSVLTRTDTQYF.

As for this clone: The CDR3 end lies 3 residues beyond the end of the read and is filled in from the germline J gene. The chain joins TRBV4-1 to TRBJ2-7, with 8 bases fitting TRBD2. With 2 bases clipped from V and 2 bases from J, the junction kept 11 bases outside the gene matches. The germline V gene has CDR1 MGHRA and CDR2 YSYEKL. CDR3 length: 17 residues. The covered CDR3 bases are TGCGCCAGCAGCCAACCCCGGACTAGCCTGACCCCCTACGAG. Translated, it gives CASSQPRTSLTPYE. The entire CDR3 is CASSQPRTSLTPYEQYF.

As to this clone: The sequenced fragment ends 3 residues before the CDR3 boundary, so the rest is inferred from the germline J gene. This chain joins TRBV4-1 and TRBJ2-7, with D possibly being TRBD1 (6 bases). The CDR3 sequence is 12 residues long. The germline CDR1 and CDR2 sequences are MGHRA and YSYEKL. The germline V and J ends were trimmed by 4 bases and 3 bases, with 7 bases remaining between them. Here the CDR3 reads CASSRTDYEQYF. CDR3 DNA (partial): TGCGCCAGCAGCCGGACAGACTACGAG.

With regard to this clone: Coverage ceases 3 residues before the CDR3 finishes, and the germline J gene fills in the end. The chain couples TRBV20-1 to TRBJ2-3; D ambiguous. Trimming shortened V by 3 bases and J by 8 bases, and 9 bases separated the two germline ends. CDR3 size: 11 residues. Per germline, CDR1 DFQATT and CDR2 SNEGSKA (reference sequence). The part of the CDR3 DNA that was read is TGCAGTGCTAGTGAGGTTCGTACG. Its translation is CSASEVRT. The entire CDR3 protein reads CSASEVRTQYF.

On this clone itself: Read data end 3 residues before the CDR3 end; the end is taken from the germline J gene. V gene TRBV18 combines with J gene TRBJ1-1; D is possibly TRBD1 (6 bases). In germline, CDR1 is KGHSH, CDR2 LQKENI. The CDR3 extends over 16 amino acids. The CDR3 region is CASSRFDRSGPETAFF. Partial CDR3 DNA: TGTGCCAGCTCACGATTCGACAGGTCGGGGCCGGAGACC.